This TCR beta chain is drawn from a study of OX40 agonist ivuxolimab in advanced cancers. CDR1 and CDR2 (germline): MNHNS, SASEGT. The CDR3 spans 15 residues. V lost 3 bases to trimming and J lost 2 bases, with 14 bases between them. Some clones are missing from TCRdb's copy, which holds only in-frame ones; the method was immunoSEQ multiplex PCR. The sample carries approximately 74,000 clones, about 93% recorded once. The receptor was derived from an adult with an advanced solid tumor such as melanoma, head and neck, liver or kidney cancer. V is TRBV6-1 and J is TRBJ2-7, with unresolved D. The material was CD4+ or CD8+ T cells sorted from blood, obtained in a trial of the OX40 agonist ivuxolimab. CDR3: CASSDVFVRTYEQYF. DNA of the CDR3: TGTGCCAGCAGTGATGTCTTTGTCAGAACCTACGAGCAGTACTTC.